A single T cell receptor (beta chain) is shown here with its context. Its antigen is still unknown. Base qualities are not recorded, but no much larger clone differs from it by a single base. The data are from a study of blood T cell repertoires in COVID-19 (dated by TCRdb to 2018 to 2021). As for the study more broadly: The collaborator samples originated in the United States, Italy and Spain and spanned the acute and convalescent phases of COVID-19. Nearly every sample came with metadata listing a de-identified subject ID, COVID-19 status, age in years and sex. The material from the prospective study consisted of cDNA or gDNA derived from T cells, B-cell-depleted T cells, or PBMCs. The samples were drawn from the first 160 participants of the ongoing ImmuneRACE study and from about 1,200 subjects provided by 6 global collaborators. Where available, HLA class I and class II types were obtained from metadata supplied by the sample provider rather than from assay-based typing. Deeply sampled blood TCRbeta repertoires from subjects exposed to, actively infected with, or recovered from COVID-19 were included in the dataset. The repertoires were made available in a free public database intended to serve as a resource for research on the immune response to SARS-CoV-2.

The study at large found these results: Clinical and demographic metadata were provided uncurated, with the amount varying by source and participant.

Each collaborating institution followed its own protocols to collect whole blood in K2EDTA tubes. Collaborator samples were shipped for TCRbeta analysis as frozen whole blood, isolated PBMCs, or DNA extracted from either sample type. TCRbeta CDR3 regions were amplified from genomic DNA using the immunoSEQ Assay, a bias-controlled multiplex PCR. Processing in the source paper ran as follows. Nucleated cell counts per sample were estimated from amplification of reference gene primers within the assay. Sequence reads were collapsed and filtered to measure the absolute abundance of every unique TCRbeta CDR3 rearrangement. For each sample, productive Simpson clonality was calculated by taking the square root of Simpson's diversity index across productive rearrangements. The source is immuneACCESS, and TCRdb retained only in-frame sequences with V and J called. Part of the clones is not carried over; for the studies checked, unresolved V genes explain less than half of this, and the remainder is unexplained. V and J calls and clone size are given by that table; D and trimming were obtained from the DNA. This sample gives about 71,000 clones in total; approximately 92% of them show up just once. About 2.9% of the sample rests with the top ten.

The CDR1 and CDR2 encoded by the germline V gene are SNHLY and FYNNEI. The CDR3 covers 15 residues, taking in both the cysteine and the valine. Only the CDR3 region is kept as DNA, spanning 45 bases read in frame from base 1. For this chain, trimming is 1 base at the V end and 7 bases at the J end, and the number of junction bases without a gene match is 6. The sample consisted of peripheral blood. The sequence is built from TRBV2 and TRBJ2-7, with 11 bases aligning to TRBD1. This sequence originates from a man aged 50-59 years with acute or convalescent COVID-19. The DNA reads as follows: TGTGCCAGCAGTGAAGAAGGACAGGGGGCACGGGAGCAGTACGTC. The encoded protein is CASSEEGQGAREQYV.